This TCR beta chain appears in the sequencing data of a study of blood T cell repertoires in COVID-19. Looking at the study overall: Acute and convalescent COVID-19 specimens originated in the United States, Italy and Spain. Nucleic acid was either cDNA or gDNA, and it came from T cells, B-cell-depleted T cells, or PBMCs.

This clone was detected a few times. TCRdb's table, derived via immunoSEQ multiplex PCR, lists solely in-frame clones and lacks some. The data hold about 120,000 clones, with around three quarters observed a single time. CDR1 and CDR2 (germline): SNHLY, FYNNEI. V trimming: 6 bases; J trimming: 3 bases; junction bases outside the gene matches: 1. The CDR3 consists of 15 residues. This chain joins TRBV2 and TRBJ2-1; 14 bases agree with TRBD2. This TCR was sampled from a man aged 55-75 years with active or convalescent COVID-19. Sample: peripheral blood. CDR3 in amino acids: CASRGTSGGYNEQFF. The CDR3 coding sequence is TGTGCCAGCAGGGGGACTAGCGGGGGCTACAATGAGCAGTTCTTC.